This passage covers 19 T cell receptor beta chains from one sample sequenced in a study of cytomegalovirus exposure and HLA in healthy donors. Primers: 60 Vbeta forward and 13 Jbeta reverse. Libraries were prepared by immunoSEQ multiplex PCR; TCRdb keeps only in-frame clonotypes and omits some of them. The sample has about 140,000 clones; approximately 91% are singletons. Specimen: PBMCs. These receptor sequences come from a woman in her thirties or forties in good health and CMV-seronegative.

V gene TRBV11-2 combines with J gene TRBJ1-5, with unresolved D. The CDR3 has 15 amino acids. Trimming took 0 bases from V and 2 from J, leaving 8 bases between them. Germline V lookup: CDR1 SGHAT, CDR2 FQNNGV. In nucleotides, the CDR3 is TGTGCCAGCAGCTTAGACGGGGATGGCAATCAGCCCCAGCATTTT. It translates to CASSLDGDGNQPQHF. Based on the CDR3 plus reference TRBV11-2 and TRBJ1-5, the full variable domain is EAGVAQSPRYKIIEKRQSVAFWCNPISGHATLYWYQQILGQGPKLLIQFQNNGVVDDSQLPKDRFSAERLKGVDSTLKIQPAKLEDSAVYLCASSLDGDGNQPQHFGDGTRLSIL.

The rearrangement uses TRBV2 and TRBJ1-4, with a tentative D call TRBD1 (5 bases). Germline CDR1 and CDR2: SNHLY and FYNNEI. The CDR3 totals 14 residues. Trimming stripped 6 bases from V and 8 bases from J, with 16 bases between. CDR3 nucleotide sequence: TGTGCCAGCAGATCCCGAACAGGACCCGAAAAACTGTTTTTT. Translation: CASRSRTGPEKLFF.

V gene TRBV5-1 combines with J gene TRBJ1-6; possibly TRBD1 for D (6 bases). Trimming cost V 9 bases and J 5 bases, with 15 bases left between them. Germline-derived CDR1 and CDR2 are SGHRS and YFSETQ. The CDR3 extends over 14 amino acids. The CDR3: CATRKDRNNSPLHF. The CDR3 nucleotides are TGCGCCACCCGAAAAGACAGGAATAATTCACCCCTCCACTTT.

The chain is built from TRBV4-3 and TRBJ2-3; 10 nucleotides line up with TRBD2. Per germline, CDR1 LGHNA and CDR2 YSLEER. The length of the CDR3 is 17 residues. V shed 1 base, J shed 6 bases, and the junction held 10 bases outside the gene matches. The CDR3 loop is CASSQGASGSLSDTQYF. The CDR3 DNA is TGCGCCAGCAGCCAAGGGGCTAGCGGGAGTCTCTCGGATACGCAGTATTTT.

The chain carries TRBV7-6 and TRBJ2-3; D may be TRBD1 (6 bases). The CDR3 totals 14 residues. Germline CDR1 SGHVS, CDR2 FNYEAQ. The ends were cut back, 5 bases at V and 2 bases at J, with 11 bases in the middle. CDR3 region: CASSPTGSTDTQYF. The CDR3 DNA sequence: TGTGCCAGCAGCCCGACAGGTTCCACAGATACGCAGTATTTT.

The chain recombines TRBV7-2 with TRBJ1-1; 8 bases are a match to TRBD1. This CDR3 region has 14 residues. Germline-derived CDR1 and CDR2 are SGHTA and FQGNSA. The ends lost 1 base at V and 8 bases at J; junction bases unmatched: 6. The CDR3, as DNA: TGTGCCAGCAGCTTAGTCGCAGGGGGCCCCGAAGCTTTCTTT. This translates into CASSLVAGGPEAFF.

The rearrangement uses TRBV6-1 and TRBJ2-4; no firm D call. Trimming removed 8 bases from V and 6 bases from J, with 17 bases in between. This CDR3 has 14 residues. Germline assignment: CDR1 MNHNS and CDR2 SASEGT. CDR3 coding DNA: TGTGCCAGCGAAGAAAGATATAGAGGAAACATTCAGTACTTC. It codes for CASEERYRGNIQYF.

V and J are TRBV27 and TRBJ2-1; the D gene is possibly TRBD1 (6 bases). The CDR3 covers 14 residues. CDR1 is MNHEY, CDR2 SMNVEV, per germline (reference sequence). V lost 0 bases and J 4 bases, leaving 7 bases between the germline ends. The DNA for the CDR3 is TGTGCCAGCAGTTTATCAGGACAGTACAATGAGCAGTTCTTC. Translated: CASSLSGQYNEQFF.

Note on this clone: The germline gene is not matched at one end of the junction; a read error may be the cause. V usage is TRBV19 and J usage is TRBJ2-1, with 16 bases that match TRBD2. The CDR3 extends over 15 amino acids. Germline-derived CDR1 and CDR2 are LNHDA and SQIVND (reference sequence). CDR3 protein: CASIPSGTSGRVPIF. In DNA, the CDR3 is TGTGCCAGTATCCCGTCCGGGACTAGCGGGAGGGTACCTATCTTC.

The gene calls are TRBV6-1 and TRBJ2-5; 7 nucleotides line up with TRBD1. The J call may be wrong; the DNA end is better matched by TRBJ2-7. The CDR3 spans 15 residues. Germline V gene sequence: CDR1 MNHNS, CDR2 SASEGT. The CDR3 DNA reads as TGTGCCAGCAGTGAAGTTCGACAGGGTCCCTACGAGCAGTACTTC. It yields the protein CASSEVRQGPYEQYF.

Details on this clone: Germline is not matched at one junction end, which may reflect a read error. The chain is built from TRBV7-9 and TRBJ2-2; 10 bases fit TRBD2. The CDR3 is 18 residues long. Germline CDR1 and CDR2: SEHNR and FQNEAQ (reference sequence). The chain's CDR3 is CSSSPPFRLAGNTGELFF. As DNA, the CDR3 is TGTTCCAGCAGCCCCCCATTCCGACTAGCGGGGAACACCGGGGAGCTGTTTTTT.

CDR3 DNA: TGTGCCAGCAGCGGTACAGGAGATACGCAGTATTTT. This codes for CASSGTGDTQYF. The chain employs TRBV9 and TRBJ2-3; TRBD1 might be the D (5 bases). Germline CDR1 and CDR2: SGDLS and YYNGEE. Trimming left V 3 bases short and J 5 bases short, with 7 bases between. CDR3 size: 12 residues.

The chain combines TRBV11-3 with TRBJ2-7, with 8 bases aligning to TRBD2. The CDR3 length is 15 residues. CDR1 is SGHNT, CDR2 YENEEA, per germline. The V segment lost 2 bases and the J segment 2 bases; nucleotides outside the gene matches: 5. CDR3 region: CASSLSTSGAYEQYF. In DNA, the CDR3 is TGTGCCAGCAGCTTAAGCACTAGCGGCGCCTACGAGCAGTACTTC.

CDR3 sequence reads: CATSSPGLAGREQFF. The CDR3 bases are TGTGCCACCTCCAGTCCGGGACTAGCGGGGCGAGAGCAGTTCTTC. The chain combines TRBV19 with TRBJ2-1, with 13 bases fitting TRBD2. The CDR3 is 15 amino acids. CDR1 LNHDA and CDR2 SQIVND come from the germline V gene (reference sequence). Trimming at V came to 10 bases and at J to 10 bases, leaving 13 bases not matched to a gene.

V is TRBV4-2 and J is TRBJ2-5; 9 bases align to TRBD1. The closer fit of TRBJ2-7 to the DNA end suggests the J call may be wrong. This CDR3 is 14 amino acids long. The germline V gene has CDR1 LGHNA and CDR2 YNFKEQ. The CDR3 DNA sequence: TGTGCCAGCAGCCAGGGACAGGGCTCCTACGAGCAGTACTTC. Its translation is CASSQGQGSYEQYF.

The chain uses TRBV5-5 and TRBJ2-3; D ambiguous. The V end was cut by 0 bases, the J end by 10 bases, with 12 bases between. The CDR3 covers 13 residues. Germline V lookup: CDR1 SGHKS, CDR2 YYEKEE (reference sequence). The DNA of the CDR3 is TGTGCCAGCAGCTTGGGTGAGGATAGTGCGCAGTATTTT. Translation gives CASSLGEDSAQYF.

The chain employs TRBV29-1 and TRBJ2-3, with D maybe TRBD2 (6 bases). This CDR3 is 14 amino acids long. Between the trimmed V and J ends, which lost 4 bases and 4 bases, there was a span of 15 bases. Germline V lookup: CDR1 SQVTM, CDR2 ANQGSEA. The CDR3 coding sequence is TGCAGCGTTGCTGTGACCGGGGGTGCAGATACGCAGTATTTT. Its protein product is CSVAVTGGADTQYF.

V is TRBV27 and J is TRBJ1-4; TRBD1 aligns across 7 bases. The CDR3 runs 15 residues. The germline V gene encodes CDR1 MNHEY and CDR2 SMNVEV (reference sequence). The J segment lost 7 bases and the V segment lost 3 bases, leaving 8 bases of the junction unmatched. The CDR3 region is CASSLTRGSGEKLFF. In DNA form, the CDR3 reads TGTGCCAGCAGTTTGACCAGGGGGTCTGGTGAAAAACTGTTTTTT.

This chain's CDR3 is CASRTSGRWTGELFF. In DNA, the CDR3 is TGTGCCAGCAGGACTAGCGGGAGGTGGACCGGGGAGCTGTTTTTT. The chain is built from TRBV6-1 and TRBJ2-2; 13 positions match TRBD2. The CDR3 is 15 amino acids. Losses at the gene ends were 6 bases for V and 5 bases for J; bases not matched to a gene: 3. CDR1 is MNHNS and CDR2 is SASEGT in the germline V gene.